This note documents a single T cell receptor (beta chain) sequence. Antigen specificity is unknown. The assay was immunoSEQ multiplex PCR, and TCRdb's table has in-frame clones only and misses some. Of approximately 130,000 clones listed, approximately 94% are singletons. The data were taken from a study of graft-versus-host responses after intestinal transplantation. CDR1 is MNHEY and CDR2 is SVGAGI in the germline V gene. The CDR3 runs to 14 residues. V was trimmed by 5 bases and J by 0 bases, leaving 8 bases between them. The chain couples TRBV6-5 to TRBJ2-1; no reliable D call. This specimen was unstimulated CD4+ T cells sorted from spleen or lymph node cells, taken before intestinal transplant. The TCR sequence derives from a human donor who received an intestinal transplant. The DNA for the CDR3 is TGTGCCAGCAGTCGCTTCAGCTCCTACAATGAGCAGTTCTTC. It specifies CASSRFSSYNEQFF.